This TCR beta chain was identified during a study of neurological immune-mediated disorders. By 5'RACE with 10-nucleotide random UMIs, the cDNA was made. TCRdb ran MiXCR on the 5' RACE reads and lists one entry per CDR3 protein. The sample records some 60,000 distinct CDR3 sequences, nearly 10% being singletons. The time point denotes: longitudinal time-point 2. This clonotype was counted ten times or more. Its antigen is still unknown. With 5 bases removed from V and 3 bases from J, the gap between germline ends came to 11 bases. CDR3 length: 14 amino acids. Study-level findings and limits: Subjects shared no identical expanded-clone CDR3 amino acid sequences, suggesting private TCR-beta repertoires in all groups.

The sequenced sample was PBMCs. The receptor's source is a man younger than 45 in good health. This chain uses TRBV12-3 or TRBV12-4 with TRBJ1-5, with D possibly being TRBD1 (6 bases). The CDR3 loop reads CASSLQGINQPQHF. CDR3 DNA: TGTGCCAGCAGTCTGCAGGGGATCAATCAGCCCCAGCATTTT.